One and the same sample provided the 6 T cell receptor beta chains below, sequenced in a study of cytomegalovirus exposure and HLA in healthy donors. The PCR employed 60 Vbeta primers together with 13 Jbeta primers. The method was immunoSEQ multiplex PCR; TCRdb's version includes in-frame clones alone and lacks a portion of them. The sample consists of around 120,000 clones, approximately 80% of them appearing once. Sequences were obtained from PBMCs. All receptors derive from a human donor in good health.

This clone came up once. V usage is TRBV5-1 and J usage is TRBJ2-3; 13 bases are a match to TRBD2. CDR3 size: 15 residues. Losses at the gene ends were 9 bases for V and 3 bases for J; bases not matched to a gene: 7. Germline V lookup: CDR1 SGHRS, CDR2 YFSETQ. CDR3 protein: CATMTSGGSTDTQYF. CDR3 nucleotide sequence: TGCGCCACCATGACTAGCGGGGGGAGTACAGATACGCAGTATTTT.

This clone was detected a few times. The V call is TRBV5-4, the J call TRBJ2-2, with 14 nucleotides matching TRBD2. CDR1 is SGHNT, CDR2 YYREEE, per germline (reference sequence). Trimming at V came to 2 bases and at J to 10 bases, leaving 7 bases not matched to a gene. This CDR3 contains 16 residues. The CDR3 coding sequence is TGTGCCAGCAGCTTTAGACTAGCGGGAGGGCCCGAGGAGCTGTTTTTT. This translates into CASSFRLAGGPEELFF.

V is TRBV6-4 and J is TRBJ2-3; 9 positions match TRBD1. Trimming at V came to 6 bases and at J to 1 base, leaving 8 bases not matched to a gene. The CDR3 extends over 16 amino acids. CDR1 is MRHNA and CDR2 is SNTAGT in the germline V gene. The chain's CDR3 is CASSPQTGGGTDTQYF. The CDR3 DNA is TGTGCCAGCAGCCCCCAGACAGGGGGAGGCACAGATACGCAGTATTTT.

The V and J genes are TRBV11-3 and TRBJ2-1; tentatively, D is TRBD2 (6 bases). The CDR3 has 16 amino acids. Between the trimmed V and J ends, which lost 1 base and 9 bases, there was a span of 19 bases. The germline V gene has CDR1 SGHNT and CDR2 YENEEA. The CDR3 here is CASSLALSGGAAEQFF. CDR3 coding DNA: TGTGCCAGCAGCTTAGCTTTAAGCGGAGGGGCAGCTGAGCAGTTCTTC.

The chain recombines TRBV7-2 with TRBJ2-7; weak D call: TRBD1 (6 bases). Germline V gives CDR1 SGHTA, CDR2 FQGNSA. The CDR3 is made up of 14 amino acids. Trimming took 2 bases from V and 2 from J, leaving 10 bases between them. The CDR3 reads CASSLQGPPYEQYF. CDR3 in DNA: TGTGCCAGCAGCTTACAGGGGCCCCCCTACGAGCAGTACTTC.

J is TRBJ2-7 and V is TRBV5-4; D ambiguous. Looked up from germline, CDR1 is SGHNT and CDR2 is YYREEE (reference sequence). The CDR3 has 12 residues. Trimming removed 0 bases at V and 5 bases at J, with 6 bases between. The CDR3 reads CASSLGPNEQYF. DNA of the CDR3: TGTGCCAGCAGCTTGGGGCCCAACGAGCAGTACTTC.